These 23 T cell receptor beta chains originate from one sample sequenced in a study of control samples from healthy donors and cancer patients. Produced via immunoSEQ multiplex PCR; TCRdb's table is partial and in-frame only. The data hold under 450,000 clones, with around nine tenths observed a single time. Sequenced material: PBMCs. These receptors were obtained from a man aged 35-49 years with head and neck cancer.

This chain connects TRBV24-1 to TRBJ2-1; TRBD2 matches at 14 bases. From germline, CDR1 is KGHDR and CDR2 SFDVKD. CDR3 length equals 18 residues. J gave up 2 bases and V 7 bases, and 9 bases lay outside the gene matches. The CDR3 DNA reads as TGTGCCACCAGCCCGACTAGCGGGGGGGCCTGGCCCTACAATGAGCAGTTCTTC. Translating it yields CATSPTSGGAWPYNEQFF.

The V call is TRBV30, the J call TRBJ1-5, with D possibly matching TRBD1 (5 bases). The CDR3 runs to 14 residues. Germline values: CDR1 GTSNPN, CDR2 SVGIG (reference sequence). The ends were cut back, 5 bases at V and 6 bases at J, with 17 bases in the middle. CDR3 protein: CAWGSGPNSQPQHF. CDR3 DNA: TGTGCCTGGGGGTCAGGGCCGAACAGTCAGCCCCAGCATTTT.

The chain uses TRBV7-8 and TRBJ1-5, with D unclear. Trimming shortened V by 1 base and J by 5 bases, and 3 bases separated the two germline ends. The CDR3 loop spans 12 amino acids. Germline V CDR1 and CDR2: SGHVS, FQNEAQ. The DNA for the CDR3 is TGTGCCAGCAGCTTAGAGGATCAGCCCCAGCATTTT. It is translated as CASSLEDQPQHF.

V gene TRBV4-2 combines with J gene TRBJ2-7; the D gene could be TRBD1 or TRBD2 (5 bases each). The CDR3 sequence is 14 residues long. V lost 4 bases to trimming and J lost 3 bases, with 13 bases between them. Per germline, CDR1 LGHNA and CDR2 YNFKEQ. The CDR3 loop is CASSPGTEGYEQYF. CDR3 bases: TGTGCCAGCAGCCCGGGGACGGAAGGCTACGAGCAGTACTTC.

This clone has only one observation. The V call is TRBV7-8, the J call TRBJ1-4; D is uncertain. The CDR3 loop spans 13 amino acids. Trimming took off 4 bases at V and 8 bases at J, with 11 bases between the two ends. CDR1 SGHVS and CDR2 FQNEAQ come from the germline V gene. CDR3 loop: CASSSPLGEKLFF. The CDR3 DNA reads TGTGCCAGCAGCTCTCCACTGGGAGAAAAACTGTTTTTT.

The genes are TRBV25-1 and TRBJ2-3; the D gene is possibly TRBD1 (5 bases). The CDR3 is 14 residues long. With 1 base removed from V and 2 bases from J, the gap between germline ends came to 7 bases. CDR1 and CDR2 (germline): MGHDK, SYGVNS. The CDR3 here is CASSELDTTDTQYF. The CDR3, as DNA: TGTGCCAGCAGTGAATTGGACACCACAGATACGCAGTATTTT.

The chain combines TRBV10-1 with TRBJ2-5; D unclear. V lost 3 bases and J 4 bases, leaving 12 bases between the germline ends. The CDR3 spans 14 residues. The germline CDR1 and CDR2 sequences are WNHNN and SYGVQD (reference sequence). The CDR3 sequence: CASSENLRRETQYF. DNA for the CDR3: TGCGCCAGCAGTGAAAATCTCCGGCGAGAGACCCAGTACTTC.

This clone has only one observation. The chain is built from TRBV5-1 and TRBJ2-3; unclear D gene. Trimming took off 6 bases at V and 0 bases at J, with 11 bases between the two ends. Germline CDR1 is SGHRS and CDR2 is YFSETQ. The CDR3 runs 14 residues. This chain's CDR3 is CASTPQSSTDTQYF. The CDR3 nucleotides are TGCGCCAGCACCCCACAGTCTAGCACAGATACGCAGTATTTT.

The chain couples TRBV25-1 to TRBJ2-7; D is unclear. There are 12 residues in the CDR3. CDR1 is MGHDK and CDR2 is SYGVNS in the germline V gene. Between the trimmed V and J ends, which lost 10 bases and 2 bases, there was a span of 12 bases. The CDR3 protein is CATRWGPYEQYF. In nucleotides, the CDR3 is TGTGCCACCAGATGGGGTCCCTACGAGCAGTACTTC.

The chain couples TRBV30 to TRBJ1-4; D is ambiguous. Looked up from germline, CDR1 is GTSNPN and CDR2 is SVGIG (reference sequence). CDR3 length equals 15 residues. V was clipped by 1 base and J by 3 bases, with 12 bases between them. CDR3 amino acids: CAWSGKTAANEKLFF. CDR3 DNA sequence: TGTGCCTGGAGTGGAAAAACAGCCGCTAATGAAAAACTGTTTTTT.

This chain joins TRBV18 and TRBJ2-6; TRBD1 agrees at 8 bases. Germline V gene sequence: CDR1 KGHSH, CDR2 LQKENI. This CDR3 spans 17 amino acids. V lost 4 bases to trimming and J lost 0 bases; unmatched junction nucleotides: 5. CDR3 bases: TGTGCCAGCTCACGCGGACAGGGATTCTCTGGGGCCAACGTCCTGACTTTC. Amino acid sequence: CASSRGQGFSGANVLTF.

The V gene is TRBV29-1, the J gene TRBJ1-5; 7 positions agree with TRBD1. The CDR3 covers 13 residues. CDR1 and CDR2 from the germline V gene are SQVTM and ANQGSEA. Unmatched junction bases numbered 3, after V lost 5 bases and J lost 2 bases. The CDR3 region is CSVLTGGNQPQHF. The CDR3 DNA follows: TGCAGCGTTCTAACAGGGGGCAATCAGCCCCAGCATTTT.

The V and J genes are TRBV7-2 and TRBJ1-4, with no clear D. The CDR3 is made up of 15 amino acids. Trimming cost V 8 bases and J 0 bases, with 13 bases left between them. Germline V gene sequence: CDR1 SGHTA, CDR2 FQGNSA. The CDR3 DNA is TGTGCCAGCCGCCTACGGGGTGCAACTAATGAAAAACTGTTTTTT. Translating it yields CASRLRGATNEKLFF.

J is TRBJ1-1 and V is TRBV19, with 7 positions matching TRBD1. Germline values: CDR1 LNHDA, CDR2 SQIVND (reference sequence). This CDR3 is 14 amino acids long. V was clipped by 7 bases and J by 6 bases; unmatched bases: 11. In DNA form, the CDR3 reads TGTGCCAGTACAGGGCTAGTGGGACAGTCTGAAGCTTTCTTT. It codes for CASTGLVGQSEAFF.

This chain connects TRBV3-1 (or the pseudogene TRBV3-2) to TRBJ2-3; D could derive from TRBD1 or TRBD2 (5 bases each). V was cut by 4 bases and J by 4 bases, with 18 bases left in between. From germline, CDR1 is LGHDT and CDR2 YNNKEL (reference sequence). This CDR3 is 16 amino acids long. This CDR3 reads CASSPRDLSPPDTQYF. In DNA, the CDR3 is TGTGCCAGCAGCCCCAGGGACCTTAGCCCCCCAGATACGCAGTATTTT.

This rearrangement joins TRBV19 to TRBJ2-1, with TRBD2 matching 7 bases. Germline V gene lookup returns CDR1 LNHDA and CDR2 SQIVND (reference sequence). The V gene end was trimmed by 11 bases and the J gene end by 3 bases; junction bases not matched to a gene: 7. This CDR3 has 13 residues. The CDR3 DNA sequence: TGTGCCCGGGAGGTAATAAACTACAATGAGCAGTTCTTC. Translated: CAREVINYNEQFF.

This sequence joins TRBV6-2 or TRBV6-3 and TRBJ2-1, with D perhaps matching TRBD1 (5 bases). CDR1 and CDR2 from the germline V gene are MNHEY and SVGEGT. The CDR3 contains 14 residues. Trimming left V 3 bases short and J 6 bases short, with 12 bases between. The CDR3: CASSYQGTGNEQFF. CDR3 nucleotide sequence: TGTGCCAGCAGTTATCAGGGTACGGGCAATGAGCAGTTCTTC.

Here the CDR3 DNA reads TGTGCCAGCAAGAGACCACAGGGTGGGAGGGCTTTCTTT. This codes for CASKRPQGGRAFF. The chain employs TRBV21-1 and TRBJ1-1. TRBV21-1 is marked as a pseudogene. This CDR3 region has 13 residues.

V usage is TRBV11-2 and J usage is TRBJ2-7; 7 nucleotides match TRBD1. Germline V gene sequence: CDR1 SGHAT, CDR2 FQNNGV. After removal of 5 bases from V and 7 bases from J, the junction contained 17 bases not matched to a gene. The CDR3 sequence is 16 residues long. The CDR3 loop reads CASSPEGTVRGWEQYF. The CDR3 DNA reads TGTGCCAGCAGCCCAGAAGGGACAGTGCGAGGGTGGGAGCAGTACTTC.

V gene TRBV6-6 combines with J gene TRBJ1-6; maybe TRBD1 (6 bases). Germline V lookup: CDR1 MNHNY, CDR2 SVGAGI (reference sequence). The CDR3 is made up of 16 amino acids. V was clipped by 8 bases and J by 10 bases, with 24 bases between them. This CDR3 is CASLPVHRDGESPLHF. For the CDR3, the DNA is TGTGCCAGCTTACCGGTGCACAGGGACGGAGAATCACCCCTCCACTTT.

The chain recombines TRBV29-1 with TRBJ2-1, with 8 nucleotides matching TRBD1. The CDR3 consists of 13 residues. From germline, CDR1 is SQVTM and CDR2 ANQGSEA. V lost 5 bases and J lost 9; bases outside the gene matches: 9. The CDR3 protein is CSVPSRQGIEQFF. CDR3 nucleotides: TGCAGCGTTCCTTCACGACAGGGGATTGAGCAGTTCTTC.

This chain connects TRBV6-5 to TRBJ1-1; TRBD1 matches at 8 bases. Trimming cost V 6 bases and J 4 bases; bases outside gene matches: 7. The CDR3 length is 14 residues. Germline V gene data show CDR1 as MNHEY and CDR2 as SVGAGI. This CDR3 reads CASRTGEGSTEAFF. The CDR3 coding sequence is TGTGCCAGCAGGACAGGGGAGGGGAGCACTGAAGCTTTCTTT.

To note about this clone: The same CDR3 can be traced to other DNA sequences in this sample. The chain is built from TRBV3-1 (or the pseudogene TRBV3-2) and TRBJ1-3; the D is unclear. CDR1 and CDR2 from the germline V gene are LGHDT and YNNKEL (reference sequence). V lost 1 base and J 4 bases, leaving 8 bases between the germline ends. CDR3 length: 14 amino acids. DNA of the CDR3: TGTGCCAGCAGCCAAGGAGGGTCCGGAAACACCATATATTTT. Amino acids: CASSQGGSGNTIYF.